A selection of T cell receptor beta chains follows, all from one sample in a study of T cell responses to AZD1222 COVID-19 vaccine. Assay used: immunoSEQ multiplex PCR; TCRdb lists only in-frame clones, some missing. The data show some 130,000 clones, 92% seen once. The specimen comprised peripheral blood, sampled on day 0 of AZD1222 vaccination. The receptors come from an adult in good health. The CDR3 runs from the conserved cysteine through the conserved F or W. A D gene is named only where the DNA matches it firmly. Only some rows state a clone size, as once, few, many or a class for expanded clones.

TRBD2,TRBJ2-4,TRBV5-1,.,TGCGCCAGCAGCGGTAGCGGGATTGCCAAAAACATTCAGTACTTC,CASSGSGIAKNIQYF
.,TRBJ2-2,TRBV5-5,.,TGTGCCAGCAGCTTGGCCTTCTACACCGGGGAGCTGTTTTTT,CASSLAFYTGELFF
TRBD2,TRBJ2-7,TRBV4-2,.,TGTGCCAGCAGCCCAGCCTCGCGGGGGGGATACGAGCAGTACTTC,CASSPASRGGYEQYF
TRBD1,TRBJ1-1,TRBV10-3,.,TGTGCCATCAGGCCCGACAGGGGAGCGTCGGAAGCTTTCTTT,CAIRPDRGASEAFF
.,TRBJ2-7,TRBV12-3/TRBV12-4,.,TGTGCCAGCAGTTTAGGTGGCGAGCAGTACTTC,CASSLGGEQYF
.,TRBJ1-4,TRBV30,.,TGTGCCTGGAGTGTACTTAATGAAAAACTGTTTTTT,CAWSVLNEKLFF
.,TRBJ1-6,TRBV12-3/TRBV12-4,.,TGTGCCAGCAGCCCCGACAGGCTGCCCCTCCACTTT,CASSPDRLPLHF
.,TRBJ2-5,TRBV11-2,.,TGTGCCAGCAGCCGAGGGGCGACTCGAGAGACCCAGTACTTC,CASSRGATRETQYF
.,TRBJ1-1,TRBV7-2,.,TGTGCCAGCAGCTTAACGGGTTACGGGACATTGAACACTGAAGCTTTCTTT,CASSLTGYGTLNTEAFF
.,TRBJ2-1,TRBV15,.,TGTGCCACCAGCAGAGATCCCGGGTCCTACAATGAGCAGTTCTTC,CATSRDPGSYNEQFF
.,TRBJ1-3,TRBV5-4,once,TGTGCCAGCAGCCGAGAACTCCGGAGCTCTGGAAACACCATATATTTT,CASSRELRSSGNTIYF
TRBD2,TRBJ2-2,TRBV9,.,TGTGCCAGCAGCGTAGAGAGCGGGAGGGTCACCGGGGAGCTGTTTTTT,CASSVESGRVTGELFF
TRBD2,TRBJ2-1,TRBV28,.,TGTGCCAGCAAACTAGCGGGATCGTACAATGAGCAGTTCTTC,CASKLAGSYNEQFF
.,TRBJ1-1,TRBV18,.,TGTGCCAGCTCACCAGGGCAGGGTGAAGCTTTCTTT,CASSPGQGEAFF
TRBD2,TRBJ2-1,TRBV27,.,TGTGCCAGCAGTTTATCGGTGGGACTAGCGGGAGGGCCTCGGAATGAGCAGTTCTTC,CASSLSVGLAGGPRNEQFF
TRBD1,TRBJ2-7,TRBV5-1,.,TGCGCCAGCAGCATAGCCGGGACAGGGAGCTCCTACGAGCAGTACTTC,CASSIAGTGSSYEQYF
.,TRBJ1-6,TRBV28,.,TGTGCCAGCAGTACACATCCACGGGACTTTGATAATTCACCCCTCCACTTT,CASSTHPRDFDNSPLHF
.,TRBJ1-5,TRBV19,.,TGTGCCAGTAGTATAGCGCGGGGTTCCAATCAGCCCCAGCATTTT,CASSIARGSNQPQHF